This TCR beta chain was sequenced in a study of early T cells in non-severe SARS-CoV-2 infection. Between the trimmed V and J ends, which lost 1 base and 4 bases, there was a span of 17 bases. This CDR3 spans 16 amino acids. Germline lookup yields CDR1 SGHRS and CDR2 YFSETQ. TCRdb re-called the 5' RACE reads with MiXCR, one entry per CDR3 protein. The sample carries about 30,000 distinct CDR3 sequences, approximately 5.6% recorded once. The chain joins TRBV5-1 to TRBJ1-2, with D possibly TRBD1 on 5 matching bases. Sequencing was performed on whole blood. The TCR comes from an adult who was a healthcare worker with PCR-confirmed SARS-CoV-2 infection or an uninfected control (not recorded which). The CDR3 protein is CASSLLSQGGGYGYTF. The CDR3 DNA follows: TGCGCCAGCAGCTTGCTATCCCAGGGAGGTGGCTATGGCTACACCTTC.